Sequencing of this T cell receptor beta chain was carried out in a study of blood T cell repertoires in COVID-19. Across the whole study: Sites across the United States, Italy and Spain contributed samples from acute and convalescent COVID-19.

V was trimmed by 6 bases and J by 10 bases, leaving 24 bases between them. The length of the CDR3 is 15 residues. CDR1 MNHEY and CDR2 SVGEGT come from the germline V gene. The repertoire was sequenced with immunoSEQ multiplex PCR; TCRdb's copy has only in-frame clones and lacks some. The sample holds 210,000 or so clones, 84% seen once. The chain recombines TRBV6-2 or TRBV6-3 with TRBJ1-2; D is perhaps TRBD1 (5 bases). This TCR came from a man between 60 and 75 years old who had recovered from COVID-19. Sequenced: PBMCs or T cells enriched from blood (not recorded which). The CDR3 loop reads CASSPTGGYSRAYTF. CDR3 DNA sequence: TGTGCCAGCAGCCCTACGGGGGGATACAGTAGAGCCTACACCTTC.